One sample yielded the 17 T cell receptor beta chains listed below, sequenced in a study of blood T cell repertoires in COVID-19. Profiling relied on immunoSEQ multiplex PCR, and the TCRdb table lists in-frame clones only, not all of them. The table shows around 130,000 clones, with more than 75% occurring only once. Sequencing was performed on peripheral blood. The receptors stem from a woman aged 50 to 60 who had recovered from COVID-19.

The chain links TRBV4-2 to TRBJ1-1; D is perhaps TRBD1 (5 bases). This CDR3 has 15 amino acids. V was pared by 0 bases and J by 5 bases, with 13 bases between. Germline V gene sequence: CDR1 LGHNA, CDR2 YNFKEQ. CDR3: CASSQDYGGGTEAFF. The CDR3 DNA follows: TGTGCCAGCAGCCAAGATTACGGGGGGGGTACTGAAGCTTTCTTT.

The chain combines TRBV7-2 with TRBJ1-4; D may be TRBD1 (6 bases). The CDR3 has 14 residues. The V gene's germline CDR1 is SGHTA and CDR2 FQGNSA. Deletions cut 1 base from V and 10 bases from J, with 13 bases between. In DNA form, the CDR3 reads TGTGCCAGCAGCTTAGGGGCGGGGGCCGGAAAACTGTTTTTT. Protein sequence: CASSLGAGAGKLFF.

The chain combines TRBV7-2 with TRBJ2-5, with 7 bases identical to TRBD1. The CDR3 has 16 residues. CDR1 and CDR2 (germline): SGHTA, FQGNSA. Trimming cost V 2 bases and J 6 bases; bases outside gene matches: 12. Here the CDR3 reads CASSLKGGAGLQTQYF. As DNA, the CDR3 is TGTGCCAGCAGCTTAAAAGGGGGCGCGGGTTTGCAGACCCAGTACTTC.

The chain employs TRBV7-3 and TRBJ2-1, with TRBD2 matching over 7 bases. Germline V gene sequence: CDR1 SGHTA, CDR2 FQGTGA. The junction had 17 bases not matched to a gene; V was cut back by 7 bases and J by 5 bases. The CDR3 extends over 17 amino acids. The CDR3 spells CASTRKQVGDYNNEQFF. CDR3 sequence (DNA): TGTGCCAGCACCAGAAAGCAGGTAGGGGACTATAACAATGAGCAGTTCTTC.

V usage is TRBV3-1 (or the pseudogene TRBV3-2) and J usage is TRBJ2-2, with D possibly matching TRBD1 (6 bases). The CDR3 is 14 amino acids. The V end was cut by 11 bases, the J end by 1 base, with 14 bases between. CDR1 is LGHDT, CDR2 YNNKEL, per germline (reference sequence). CDR3 in amino acids: CAAARGGNTGELFF. The CDR3 coding sequence is TGTGCCGCCGCCCGAGGGGGGAACACCGGGGAGCTGTTTTTT.

The table lists this clone with a few counts. The V call is TRBV12-3 or TRBV12-4, the J call TRBJ1-1, with D perhaps matching TRBD1 (6 bases). V lost 5 bases and J 8 bases, leaving 15 bases between the germline ends. The CDR3 has 13 amino acids. CDR3 DNA sequence: TGTGCCAGCAGTAGGAGGGGGGGGACCGAAGCTTTCTTT. It yields the protein CASSRRGGTEAFF.

This clone came up a few times. The chain uses TRBV18 and TRBJ2-3; D might be TRBD1 (5 bases). This CDR3 contains 14 residues. Trimming cost V 1 base and J 6 bases, with 11 bases left between them. Germline values: CDR1 KGHSH, CDR2 LQKENI. The CDR3 DNA reads TGTGCCAGCTCACCACAAGGGGAAGAGGATACGCAGTATTTT. Its protein product is CASSPQGEEDTQYF. Filled out from reference TRBV18 and TRBJ2-3, the complete variable domain reads NAGVMQNPRHLVRRRGQEARLRCSPMKGHSHVYWYRQLPEEGLKFMVYLQKENIIDESGMPKERFSAEFPKEGPSILRIQQVVRGDSAAYFCASSPQGEEDTQYFGPGTRLTVL.

The J gene is TRBJ1-2, the V gene TRBV6-5; unclear D gene. CDR1 MNHEY and CDR2 SVGAGI come from the germline V gene. Trimming removed 8 bases from V and 2 bases from J, with 15 bases in between. CDR3 length equals 14 residues. The CDR3: CASVKGATNYGYTF. DNA of the CDR3: TGTGCCAGCGTCAAAGGCGCGACAAACTATGGCTACACCTTC.

With respect to this clone: This same CDR3 is encoded by further DNA sequences in the sample. The chain has TRBV5-4 and TRBJ1-6; the match to TRBD1 covers 9 bases. V gave up 2 bases and J gave up 8 bases; unmatched junction bases: 2. CDR3 size: 14 residues. Germline V gene lookup returns CDR1 SGHNT and CDR2 YYREEE (reference sequence). As DNA, the CDR3 is TGTGCCAGCAGCTTAACAGGGGGCGATTCACCCCTCCACTTT. Protein sequence: CASSLTGGDSPLHF.

The chain links TRBV18 to TRBJ2-7; 13 bases align to TRBD2. CDR3 length: 15 residues. Germline V lookup: CDR1 KGHSH, CDR2 LQKENI. With 3 bases clipped from V and 4 bases from J, the junction kept 3 bases outside the gene matches. CDR3 in amino acids: CASSPGTSGTYEQYF. The CDR3 region has the DNA TGTGCCAGCTCACCCGGGACTAGCGGGACTTACGAGCAGTACTTC.

The CDR3: CASRGGNQPQHF. The CDR3 DNA reads TGTGCCAGCCGGGGGGGCAATCAGCCCCAGCATTTT. The gene calls are TRBV28 and TRBJ1-5; D might be TRBD1 (5 bases). V was cut by 8 bases and J by 2 bases, with 7 bases left in between. The CDR3 spans 12 residues. CDR1 and CDR2 from the germline V gene are MDHEN and SYDVKM.

This clone was observed a single time. The chain couples TRBV15 to TRBJ2-7; D might be TRBD1 (5 bases). This CDR3 is built from 12 residues. V lost 10 bases, J lost 4 bases, and 14 bases lay in between. Per the germline V gene, CDR1 is LNHNV and CDR2 is YYDKDF (reference sequence). DNA of the CDR3: TGTGCCAATAATGACAGCCAGTACGAGCAGTACTTC. Translated, it gives CANNDSQYEQYF.

The chain links TRBV6-6 to TRBJ2-1, with 7 positions matching TRBD2. Germline V gene lookup returns CDR1 MNHNY and CDR2 SVGAGI (reference sequence). With V trimmed by 5 bases and J by 6 bases, 7 bases remained unmatched. The CDR3 has 14 amino acids. The CDR3 sequence: CASSHRDYPNEQFF. CDR3 nucleotides: TGTGCCAGCAGTCACCGGGACTACCCCAATGAGCAGTTCTTC.

The chain is built from TRBV5-4 and TRBJ2-1, with TRBD1 identical over 8 bases. The CDR3 length is 15 residues. J lost 9 bases, V lost 0 bases, and 8 bases had no gene match. Germline assignment: CDR1 SGHNT and CDR2 YYREEE (reference sequence). In DNA, the CDR3 is TGTGCCAGCAGCTTGGGACAGGGGACCCTCAGTGAGCAGTTCTTC. It codes for CASSLGQGTLSEQFF. Combining the CDR3 with reference TRBV5-4 and TRBJ2-1 gives the whole variable domain ETGVTQSPTHLIKTRGQQVTLRCSSQSGHNTVSWYQQALGQGPQFIFQYYREEENGRGNFPPRFSGLQFPNYSSELNVNALELDDSALYLCASSLGQGTLSEQFFGPGTRLTVL.

CDR3 coding DNA: TGTGCCAGCAGTAGGGACAGGCCTTCTGGAAACACCATATATTTT. Translated: CASSRDRPSGNTIYF. The chain carries TRBV6-5 and TRBJ1-3, with 8 bases matching TRBD1. J lost 1 base, V lost 5 bases, and 4 bases had no gene match. The CDR3 contains 15 residues. Germline CDR1 is MNHEY and CDR2 is SVGAGI.

DNA for the CDR3: TGTGCCAGCAGCCGACAGGGGGCCACTGGAAACACCATATATTTT. This codes for CASSRQGATGNTIYF. The V gene is TRBV6-5, the J gene TRBJ1-3; 10 nucleotides line up with TRBD1. CDR1 MNHEY and CDR2 SVGAGI come from the germline V gene. The length of the CDR3 is 15 residues. Germline trimming cut 6 bases from V and 2 bases from J; bases unmatched to any gene: 4.

V and J are TRBV7-9 and TRBJ1-4; D perhaps matches TRBD1 (5 bases). Germline V gene data show CDR1 as SEHNR and CDR2 as FQNEAQ (reference sequence). V lost 5 bases, J lost 8 bases, and 12 bases lay in between. The CDR3 is 13 amino acids. CDR3 residues: CASSPAGREKLFF. CDR3 DNA sequence: TGTGCCAGCAGCCCCGCAGGGAGGGAAAAACTGTTTTTT.